Reported below is one T cell receptor (beta chain). The antigen is undetermined. The data stem from a study of cytomegalovirus exposure and HLA in healthy donors. Researchers ran the PCR with 60 Vbeta and 13 Jbeta primers. Clones were sequenced by immunoSEQ multiplex PCR, and TCRdb holds only the in-frame ones, with some missing. The table records some 140,000 clones, 60% to 85% of them present only once. Study results and caveats: Highly shared sequence variants in one cluster were likely a sequencing artifact. Reported findings show TCR beta sequences accurately forecast HLA-A and HLA-B alleles in most subjects. Previously analyzed data showed that most TCR beta V segments were productive at a frequency of about 90% or about 30%.

Germline V lookup: CDR1 SGHRS, CDR2 YFSETQ. V dropped 2 bases and J dropped 0 bases, with 12 bases sitting between them. The CDR3 is 15 residues long. Sequencing was carried out using PBMCs. This clonotype was sampled from a man between 18 and 29 years old in good health and CMV-seronegative. The rearrangement joins TRBV5-1 to TRBJ2-7, with a weak D call TRBD1 (7 bases). CDR3 DNA: TGCGCCAGCAGCTTTACGGGGGACAGCTCCTACGAGCAGTACTTC. Translating gives CASSFTGDSSYEQYF. Full variable domain (remainder filled in from reference TRBV5-1 and TRBJ2-7): KAGVTQTPRYLIKTRGQQVTLSCSPISGHRSVSWYQQTPGQGLQFLFEYFSETQRNKGNFPGRFSGRQFSNSRSEMNVSTLELGDSALYLCASSFTGDSSYEQYFGPGTRLTVT.